The entry below gives a single T cell receptor (beta chain) sequence along with its context. This entry is derived from a study of blood T cell repertoires in COVID-19. Study information: Some COVID-19 samples were acute and others convalescent; all came from the United States, Italy and Spain.

This table comes from immunoSEQ multiplex PCR, and its TCRdb copy is limited to in-frame clones, with some not included. The table lists under 300,000 clones, more than 75% of them singletons, with 5.5% to 7.5% in the top ten. V dropped 4 bases and J dropped 3 bases, with 13 bases sitting between them. The CDR3 sequence is 15 residues long. Germline CDR1 is MNHEY and CDR2 is SVGAGI. The sample taken for sequencing was peripheral blood. The rearrangement links TRBV6-5 to TRBJ1-5, with a tentative D call TRBD1 (6 bases). The receptor's source is a woman between 65 and 79 years old with active or convalescent COVID-19. Here the CDR3 reads CASSWDTRVNQPQHF. CDR3 DNA: TGTGCCAGCAGTTGGGACACCCGAGTCAATCAGCCCCAGCATTTT.